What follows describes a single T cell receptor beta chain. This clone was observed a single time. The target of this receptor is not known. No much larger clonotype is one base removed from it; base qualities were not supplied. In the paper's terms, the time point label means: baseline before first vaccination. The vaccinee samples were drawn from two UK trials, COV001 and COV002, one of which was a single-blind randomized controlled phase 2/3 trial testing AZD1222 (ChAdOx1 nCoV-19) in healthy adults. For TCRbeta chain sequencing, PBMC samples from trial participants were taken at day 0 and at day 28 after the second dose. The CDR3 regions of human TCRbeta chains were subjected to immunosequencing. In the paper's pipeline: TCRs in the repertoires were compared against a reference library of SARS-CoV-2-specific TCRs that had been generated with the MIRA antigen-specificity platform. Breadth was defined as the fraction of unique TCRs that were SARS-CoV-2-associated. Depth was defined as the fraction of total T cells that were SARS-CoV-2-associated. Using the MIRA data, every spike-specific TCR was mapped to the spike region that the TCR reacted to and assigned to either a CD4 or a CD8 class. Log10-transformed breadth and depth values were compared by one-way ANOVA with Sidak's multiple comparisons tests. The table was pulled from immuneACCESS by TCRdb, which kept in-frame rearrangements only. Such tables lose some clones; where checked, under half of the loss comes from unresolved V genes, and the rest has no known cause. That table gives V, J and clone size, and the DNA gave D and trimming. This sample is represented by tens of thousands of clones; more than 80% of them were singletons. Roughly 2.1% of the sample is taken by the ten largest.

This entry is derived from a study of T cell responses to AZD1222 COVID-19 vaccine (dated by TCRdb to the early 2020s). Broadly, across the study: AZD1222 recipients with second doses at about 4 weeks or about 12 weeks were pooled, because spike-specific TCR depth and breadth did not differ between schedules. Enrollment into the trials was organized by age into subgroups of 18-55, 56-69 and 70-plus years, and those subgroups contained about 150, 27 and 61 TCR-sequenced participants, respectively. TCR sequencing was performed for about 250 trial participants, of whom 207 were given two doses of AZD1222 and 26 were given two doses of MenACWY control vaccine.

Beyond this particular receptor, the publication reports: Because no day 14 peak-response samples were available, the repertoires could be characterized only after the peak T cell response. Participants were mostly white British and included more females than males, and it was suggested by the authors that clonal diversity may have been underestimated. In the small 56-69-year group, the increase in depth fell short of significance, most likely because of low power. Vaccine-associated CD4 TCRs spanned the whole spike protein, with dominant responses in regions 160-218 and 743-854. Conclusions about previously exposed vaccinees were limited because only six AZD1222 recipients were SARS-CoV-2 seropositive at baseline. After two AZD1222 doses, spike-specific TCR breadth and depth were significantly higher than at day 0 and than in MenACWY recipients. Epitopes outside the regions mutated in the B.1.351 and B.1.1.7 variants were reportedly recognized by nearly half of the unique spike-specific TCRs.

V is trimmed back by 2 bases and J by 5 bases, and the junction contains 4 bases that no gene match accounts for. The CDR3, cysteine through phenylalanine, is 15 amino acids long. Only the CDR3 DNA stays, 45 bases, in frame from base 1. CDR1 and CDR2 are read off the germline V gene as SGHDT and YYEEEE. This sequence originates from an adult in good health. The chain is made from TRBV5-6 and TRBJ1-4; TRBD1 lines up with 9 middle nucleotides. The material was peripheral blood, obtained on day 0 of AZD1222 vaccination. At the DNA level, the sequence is TGTGCCAGCAGCTTTACCGGGACAGGGAATGAAAAACTGTTTTTT. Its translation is CASSFTGTGNEKLFF. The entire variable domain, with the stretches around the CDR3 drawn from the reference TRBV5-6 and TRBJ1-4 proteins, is DAGVTQSPTHLIKTRGQQVTLRCSPKSGHDTVSWYQQALGQGPQFIFQYYEEEERQRGNFPDRFSGHQFPNYSSELNVNALLLGDSALYLCASSFTGTGNEKLFFGSGTQLSVL.